Shown below are 27 T cell receptor beta chains from a single sample sequenced in a study of blood T cell repertoires in COVID-19. Sequencing was performed with immunoSEQ multiplex PCR; in TCRdb, only in-frame clones are kept and a portion is missing. The sample holds roughly 230,000 clones, 85% seen once. The sample was peripheral blood. The receptors here all came from a woman in her fifties or sixties with active or convalescent COVID-19.

This clone was counted between two and nine times. The rearrangement joins TRBV6-4 to TRBJ2-2; unclear D gene. V lost 0 bases, J lost 3 bases, and 8 bases lay in between. There are 15 residues in the CDR3. In germline, CDR1 is MRHNA, CDR2 SNTAGT. The CDR3 reads CASSDSEDDTGELFF. The CDR3 nucleotides are TGTGCCAGCAGTGACTCAGAGGATGACACCGGGGAGCTGTTTTTT.

The rearrangement uses TRBV10-1 and TRBJ1-2, with 7 bases fitting TRBD1. After removal of 6 bases from V and 4 bases from J, the junction contained 14 bases not matched to a gene. This CDR3 spans 16 amino acids. Germline assignment: CDR1 WNHNN and CDR2 SYGVQD (reference sequence). CDR3: CASSTRTGLQGYGYTF. In DNA form, the CDR3 reads TGCGCCAGCAGCACCCGGACAGGCCTTCAAGGCTATGGCTACACCTTC.

The rearrangement joins TRBV5-8 to TRBJ2-7; D unclear. Germline V gene sequence: CDR1 SGHTS, CDR2 YDEGEE. V was cut by 0 bases and J by 2 bases, with 6 bases left in between. The CDR3 sequence is 13 residues long. The CDR3 DNA follows: TGTGCCAGCAGCTTGGTGGGCCCCTACGAGCAGTACGTC. This encodes CASSLVGPYEQYV.

The chain recombines TRBV6-5 with TRBJ2-1; TRBD1 matches 9 bases. Trimming cost V 3 bases and J 8 bases; bases outside gene matches: 11. CDR1 is MNHEY and CDR2 is SVGAGI in the germline V gene. This CDR3 contains 16 residues. The CDR3 loop is CASSYQTGTGRHEQFF. CDR3 coding DNA: TGTGCCAGCAGTTATCAAACCGGGACAGGGAGACATGAGCAGTTCTTC.

The chain is built from TRBV7-3 and TRBJ2-1, with 7 bases aligning to TRBD2. CDR1 is SGHTA, CDR2 FQGTGA, per germline. The J segment lost 5 bases and the V segment lost 2 bases, leaving 6 bases of the junction unmatched. The CDR3 totals 15 residues. CDR3 nucleotides: TGTGCCAGCAGCTTACAGGGACTAACGGACAATGAGCAGTTCTTC. Translating gives CASSLQGLTDNEQFF.

This clone was seen once. The rearrangement links TRBV5-1 to TRBJ1-3; possible D gene TRBD1, 6 bases. Germline V gene sequence: CDR1 SGHRS, CDR2 YFSETQ. This CDR3 has 14 residues. The V gene lost 3 bases and the J gene lost 0 bases, with 7 bases spanning the gap. The CDR3 DNA reads as TGCGCCAGCAGCTCACAGGGCTCTGGAAACACCATATATTTT. It codes for CASSSQGSGNTIYF.

V usage is TRBV3-1 (or the pseudogene TRBV3-2) and J usage is TRBJ1-2; TRBD1 is a possible D gene (6 bases). The length of the CDR3 is 14 residues. Deletions cut 4 bases from V and 3 bases from J, with 12 bases between. Germline CDR1 reads LGHDT; CDR2 reads YNNKEL (reference sequence). In nucleotides, the CDR3 is TGTGCCAGCAGCCTGGGGGCAGGGGACTATGGCTACACCTTC. Protein: CASSLGAGDYGYTF.

The V call is TRBV15, the J call TRBJ1-6; 7 nucleotides match TRBD1. CDR1 LNHNV and CDR2 YYDKDF come from the germline V gene (reference sequence). This CDR3 has 15 residues. Germline trimming cut 5 bases from V and 9 bases from J; bases unmatched to any gene: 10. Written as DNA, the CDR3 is TGTGCCACCAGCGCGGGACAGCAACACGCTTCACCCCTCCACTTT. This encodes CATSAGQQHASPLHF.

This rearrangement joins TRBV3-1 (or the pseudogene TRBV3-2) to TRBJ2-1, with 8 nucleotides matching TRBD2. CDR1 and CDR2 from the germline V gene are LGHDT and YNNKEL (reference sequence). J gave up 3 bases and V 3 bases, and 4 bases lay outside the gene matches. The CDR3 is 15 amino acids. CDR3 region: CASSQLSGGYNEQFF. The CDR3 bases are TGTGCCAGCAGCCAGTTAAGCGGGGGCTACAATGAGCAGTTCTTC.

The chain carries TRBV7-2 and TRBJ2-1, with 11 bases matching TRBD2. After removal of 5 bases from V and 5 bases from J, the junction contained 5 bases not matched to a gene. The germline gives CDR1 SGHTA, CDR2 FQGNSA. The CDR3 consists of 15 residues. The CDR3 nucleotides read TGTGCCAGCAGCAAAGAGGGACTAGCGGACAATGAGCAGTTCTTC. Its protein product is CASSKEGLADNEQFF.

V gene TRBV3-1 (or the pseudogene TRBV3-2) combines with J gene TRBJ2-2; 7 bases line up with TRBD2. The trim removed 1 base at V and 6 bases at J, leaving 2 bases unmatched. CDR3 length equals 14 residues. Germline CDR1 LGHDT, CDR2 YNNKEL (reference sequence). The CDR3 DNA sequence: TGTGCCAGCAGCCAAGGGGGGGGTTCCGGGGAGCTGTTTTTT. Residues: CASSQGGGSGELFF.

V and J are TRBV7-9 and TRBJ2-5; 12 bases are shared with TRBD2. Trimming removed 2 bases from V and 5 bases from J; junction bases left unmatched: 3. Germline lookup yields CDR1 SEHNR and CDR2 FQNEAQ (reference sequence). CDR3 length: 15 residues. This CDR3 is CASSLRLAGVETQYF. The CDR3 nucleotides are TGTGCCAGCAGCTTACGACTAGCGGGAGTCGAGACCCAGTACTTC.

This sequence joins TRBV5-1 and TRBJ1-1; 7 positions agree with TRBD1. Trimming took 4 bases from V and 3 from J; bases not matched to a gene: 9. CDR1 and CDR2 from the germline V gene are SGHRS and YFSETQ. The CDR3 consists of 15 residues. CDR3: CASSVIQGTDTEAFF. CDR3 DNA sequence: TGCGCCAGCAGCGTAATACAGGGGACGGACACTGAAGCTTTCTTT.

The rearrangement joins TRBV19 to TRBJ2-7; possible D gene TRBD1, 6 bases. CDR1 LNHDA and CDR2 SQIVND come from the germline V gene (reference sequence). V gave up 6 bases and J gave up 1 base, with 13 bases separating them. There are 14 residues in the CDR3. CDR3 region: CASSPRTESYEQYF. As DNA, the CDR3 is TGTGCCAGTAGCCCAAGGACAGAATCCTACGAGCAGTACTTC.

The chain couples TRBV29-1 to TRBJ2-1; 11 bases agree with TRBD2. CDR3 length: 14 residues. The germline V gene has CDR1 SQVTM and CDR2 ANQGSEA. V trimming: 4 bases; J trimming: 5 bases; junction bases outside the gene matches: 4. CDR3 coding DNA: TGCAGCGTTGGGTGGGGACTAGCGGACAATGAGCAGTTCTTC. Encoded protein: CSVGWGLADNEQFF.

This chain joins TRBV28 and TRBJ1-3; 9 bases agree with TRBD1. Trimming took 6 bases from V and 5 from J; bases not matched to a gene: 8. The CDR3 is 15 residues long. Looked up from germline, CDR1 is MDHEN and CDR2 is SYDVKM. CDR3 sequence (DNA): TGTGCCAGCAGGTCAACAGGGGGCGAGAGAAACACCATATATTTT. Amino acid sequence: CASRSTGGERNTIYF.

This chain links TRBV5-6 with TRBJ1-2; D remains unclear. The CDR3 runs to 14 residues. Germline lookup yields CDR1 SGHDT and CDR2 YYEEEE. Trimming pared 0 bases from V and 4 bases from J, leaving 10 bases between. This chain's CDR3 is CASSLGLKSYGYTF. CDR3 coding DNA: TGTGCCAGCAGCTTGGGTCTTAAGAGCTATGGCTACACCTTC.

The chain employs TRBV7-6 and TRBJ2-7, with 12 bases that match TRBD2. Germline CDR1 SGHVS, CDR2 FNYEAQ. The CDR3 contains 14 residues. The V segment lost 5 bases and the J segment 5 bases; nucleotides outside the gene matches: 4. The CDR3 nucleotides read TGTGCCAGCAGCCGACTAGCGGGAGAGGACGAGCAGTACTTC. Its protein is CASSRLAGEDEQYF.

The rearrangement links TRBV9 to TRBJ2-1; 7 nucleotides agree with TRBD1. The CDR3 is 17 residues long. The V gene end was trimmed by 4 bases and the J gene end by 2 bases; junction bases not matched to a gene: 12. Germline assignment: CDR1 SGDLS and CDR2 YYNGEE. The DNA of the CDR3 is TGTGCCAGCAGCTTCCCCGCAGGGGGATCTACCTACAATGAGCAGTTCTTC. Amino acid sequence: CASSFPAGGSTYNEQFF.

This chain joins TRBV5-1 and TRBJ1-2; D is undetermined. CDR3 size: 12 residues. The V gene's germline CDR1 is SGHRS and CDR2 YFSETQ. Between the trimmed V and J ends, which lost 4 bases and 8 bases, there was a span of 12 bases. The CDR3 is CASSREGGGYTF. The CDR3 coding sequence is TGCGCCAGCAGCCGGGAGGGTGGAGGCTACACCTTC.

V gene TRBV5-1 combines with J gene TRBJ1-3, with D hard to call. This CDR3 contains 15 residues. Trimming pared 4 bases from V and 0 bases from J, leaving 11 bases between. The V gene's germline CDR1 is SGHRS and CDR2 YFSETQ. CDR3 amino acids: CASSPSASSGNTIYF. CDR3 DNA sequence: TGCGCCAGCAGCCCGAGCGCAAGCTCTGGAAACACCATATATTTT.

This clone appeared many times. The rearrangement joins TRBV6-1 to TRBJ2-7; 11 nucleotides line up with TRBD2. Germline V gives CDR1 MNHNS, CDR2 SASEGT. The CDR3 sequence is 16 residues long. Germline trimming cut 4 bases from V and 6 bases from J; bases unmatched to any gene: 11. CDR3 in DNA: TGTGCCAGCAGTGCCCAGGGACTAGCGGATCCGTCCGAGCAGTACTTC. Its protein product is CASSAQGLADPSEQYF.

The chain links TRBV3-1 (or the pseudogene TRBV3-2) to TRBJ2-3; D unclear. V was clipped by 0 bases and J by 0 bases, with 10 bases between them. Germline CDR1 is LGHDT and CDR2 is YNNKEL (reference sequence). The length of the CDR3 is 16 residues. The CDR3 nucleotides read TGTGCCAGCAGCCAAGATCTCACACGAAGCACAGATACGCAGTATTTT. This translates into CASSQDLTRSTDTQYF.

This rearrangement joins TRBV5-1 to TRBJ1-4; unclear D gene. With 1 base removed from V and 2 bases from J, the gap between germline ends came to 6 bases. The CDR3 loop spans 14 amino acids. Germline CDR1 SGHRS, CDR2 YFSETQ. CDR3 DNA sequence: TGCGCCAGCAGCTTGCTACCCACTAATGAAAAACTGTTTTTT. Translating gives CASSLLPTNEKLFF.

V is TRBV20-1 and J is TRBJ2-1; no definite D call. The CDR3 is 13 amino acids. The V and J ends lost 3 bases and 3 bases respectively, with 9 bases between them. Germline V gene sequence: CDR1 DFQATT, CDR2 SNEGSKA (reference sequence). The CDR3 reads CSASLNSYNEQFF. As DNA, the CDR3 is TGCAGTGCTAGTCTGAACAGCTACAATGAGCAGTTCTTC.

The J gene is TRBJ1-2, the V gene TRBV18, with D perhaps TRBD1 (6 bases). Between the trimmed V and J ends, which lost 10 bases and 4 bases, there was a span of 16 bases. Germline CDR1 and CDR2: KGHSH and LQKENI. The CDR3 sequence is 13 residues long. The CDR3 spells CATTETGTYGYTF. The CDR3 DNA reads as TGTGCCACCACAGAAACAGGGACCTATGGCTACACCTTC.

The chain is built from TRBV7-3 and TRBJ2-6; D not resolved. Trimming cost V 1 base and J 0 bases, with 10 bases left between them. This CDR3 comprises 17 residues. Per the germline V gene, CDR1 is SGHTA and CDR2 is FQGTGA. CDR3 residues: CASSLRAPGSGANVLTF. The CDR3 DNA sequence: TGTGCCAGCAGCTTAAGAGCACCCGGCTCTGGGGCCAACGTCCTGACTTTC.